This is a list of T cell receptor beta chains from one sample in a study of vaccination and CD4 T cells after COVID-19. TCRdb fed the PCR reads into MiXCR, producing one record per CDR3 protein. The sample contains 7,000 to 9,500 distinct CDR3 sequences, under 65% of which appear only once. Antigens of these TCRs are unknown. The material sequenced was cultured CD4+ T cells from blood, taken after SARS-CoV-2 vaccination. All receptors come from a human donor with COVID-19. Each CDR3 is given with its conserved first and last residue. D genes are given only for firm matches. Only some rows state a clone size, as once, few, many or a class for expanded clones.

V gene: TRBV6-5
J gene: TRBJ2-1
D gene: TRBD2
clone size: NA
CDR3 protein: CASSYTSGGNEQFF
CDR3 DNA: TGTGCCAGCAGTTACACTAGCGGGGGCAATGAGCAGTTCTTC

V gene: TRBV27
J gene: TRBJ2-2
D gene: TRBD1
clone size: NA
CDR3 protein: CASRPGQGRTGELFF
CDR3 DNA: TGTGCCAGCAGGCCGGGACAGGGTAGGACCGGGGAGCTGTTTTTT

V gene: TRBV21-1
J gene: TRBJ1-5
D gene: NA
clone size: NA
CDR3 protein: CATPPAQHF
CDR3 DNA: TGTGCCACCCCTCCAGCCCAGCATTTT

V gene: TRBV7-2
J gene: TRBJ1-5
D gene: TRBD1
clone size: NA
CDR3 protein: CASSLQTGRGNQPQHF
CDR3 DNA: TGTGCCAGCAGCCTCCAGACAGGGCGGGGCAATCAGCCCCAGCATTTT

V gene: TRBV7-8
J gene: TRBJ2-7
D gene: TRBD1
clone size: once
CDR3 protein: CASSGDRGSYEQYF
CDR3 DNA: TGTGCCAGCAGCGGCGACAGGGGATCCTACGAGCAGTACTTC

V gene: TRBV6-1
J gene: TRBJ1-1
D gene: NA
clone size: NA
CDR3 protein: CAGWGAANTEAFF
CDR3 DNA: TGTGCCGGATGGGGTGCAGCGAACACTGAAGCTTTCTTT

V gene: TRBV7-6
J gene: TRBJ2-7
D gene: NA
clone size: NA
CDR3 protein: CASSQTPSYEQYF
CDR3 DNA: TGTGCCAGCAGCCAAACACCATCCTACGAGCAGTACTTC

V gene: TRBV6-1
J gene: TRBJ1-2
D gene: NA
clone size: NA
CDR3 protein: CASSRVGNYGYTF
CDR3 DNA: TGTGCCAGCAGTCGTGTGGGGAACTATGGCTACACCTTC

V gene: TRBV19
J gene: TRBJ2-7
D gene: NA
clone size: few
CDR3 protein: CASTRAPKLTYEQYF
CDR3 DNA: TGTGCCAGTACCAGGGCCCCCAAGCTTACCTACGAGCAGTACTTC

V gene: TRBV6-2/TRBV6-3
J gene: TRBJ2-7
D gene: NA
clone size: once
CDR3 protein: CASRLFDRPYEQYF
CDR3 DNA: TGTGCCAGCAGACTCTTTGACCGACCCTACGAGCAGTACTTC

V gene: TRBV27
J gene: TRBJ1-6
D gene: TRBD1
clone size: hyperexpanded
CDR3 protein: CASKKTGGNSPLHF
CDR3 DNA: TGTGCCAGCAAAAAGACAGGGGGTAATTCACCCCTCCACTTT

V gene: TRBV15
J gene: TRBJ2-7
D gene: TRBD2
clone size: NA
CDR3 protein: CATSRELAGPYEQYF
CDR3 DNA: TGTGCCACCAGCAGAGAACTAGCGGGGCCCTACGAGCAGTACTTC

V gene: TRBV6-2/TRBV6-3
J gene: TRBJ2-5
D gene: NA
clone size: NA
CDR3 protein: CASTQTEETQYF
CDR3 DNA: TGTGCCAGCACCCAGACAGAAGAGACCCAGTACTTC

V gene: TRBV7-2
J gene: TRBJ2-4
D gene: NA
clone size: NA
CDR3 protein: CASSFAGTAGNIQYF
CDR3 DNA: TGTGCCAGCAGCTTTGCCGGGACCGCTGGCAACATTCAGTACTTC

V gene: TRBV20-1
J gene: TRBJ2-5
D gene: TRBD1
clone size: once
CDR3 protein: CSARQGAQYF
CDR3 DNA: TGCAGTGCTAGGCAGGGGGCCCAGTACTTC

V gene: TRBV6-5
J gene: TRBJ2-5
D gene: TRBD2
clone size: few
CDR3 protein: CASSYGGLAGTETQYF
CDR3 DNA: TGTGCCAGCAGTTACGGAGGACTAGCGGGGACTGAGACCCAGTACTTC

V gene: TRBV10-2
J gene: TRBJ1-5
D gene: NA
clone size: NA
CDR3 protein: CASWGLESNQPQHF
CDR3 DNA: TGCGCCAGCTGGGGGTTGGAGAGCAATCAGCCCCAGCATTTT

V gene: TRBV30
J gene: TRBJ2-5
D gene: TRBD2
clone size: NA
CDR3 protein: CAWATGTNKGETQYF
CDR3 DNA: TGTGCCTGGGCCACCGGGACTAACAAAGGAGAGACCCAGTACTTC

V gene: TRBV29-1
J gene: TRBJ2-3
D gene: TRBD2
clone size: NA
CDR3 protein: CSVGIAGGRGTQYF
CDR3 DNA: TGCAGCGTTGGGATAGCGGGGGGGCGAGGTACGCAGTATTTT

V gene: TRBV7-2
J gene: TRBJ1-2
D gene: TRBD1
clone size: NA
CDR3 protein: CASSNRQGNYGYTF
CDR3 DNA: TGTGCCAGCAGCAACCGACAGGGAAACTATGGCTACACCTTC

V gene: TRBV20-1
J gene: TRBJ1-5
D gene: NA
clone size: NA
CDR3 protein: CSARENQGVRGNQPQHF
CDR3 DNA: TGCAGTGCTAGAGAGAATCAGGGAGTTCGTGGCAATCAGCCCCAGCATTTT

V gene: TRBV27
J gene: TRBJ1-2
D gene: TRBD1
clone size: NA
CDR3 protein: CASSPGQVDSHYGYTF
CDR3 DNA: TGTGCCAGCAGTCCCGGACAGGTAGACTCGCACTATGGCTACACCTTC

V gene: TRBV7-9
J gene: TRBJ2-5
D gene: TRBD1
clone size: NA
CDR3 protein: CASSRDGTGGWETQYF
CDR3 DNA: TGTGCCAGCAGCCGCGACGGGACAGGGGGCTGGGAGACCCAGTACTTC

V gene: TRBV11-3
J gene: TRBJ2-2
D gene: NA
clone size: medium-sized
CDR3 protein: CASRGQKDTGELFF
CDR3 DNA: TGTGCCAGCCGCGGACAGAAAGACACCGGGGAGCTGTTTTTT

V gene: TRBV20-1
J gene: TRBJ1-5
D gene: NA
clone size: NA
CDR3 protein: CSARDGAGRAGNQPQHF
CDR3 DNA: TGCAGTGCTAGAGATGGGGCGGGGAGGGCTGGCAATCAGCCCCAGCATTTT

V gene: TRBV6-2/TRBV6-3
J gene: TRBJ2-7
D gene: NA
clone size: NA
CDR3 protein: CAGRGPGSSYEQYF
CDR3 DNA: TGTGCCGGCCGGGGACCGGGCAGCTCCTACGAGCAGTACTTC

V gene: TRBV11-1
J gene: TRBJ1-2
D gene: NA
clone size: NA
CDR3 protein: CASSLSPGQNGYTF
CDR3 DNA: TGTGCCAGCAGCTTAAGCCCTGGGCAGAATGGCTACACCTTC

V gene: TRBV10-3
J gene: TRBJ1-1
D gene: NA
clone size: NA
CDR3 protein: CAIREAGGTEAFF
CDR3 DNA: TGTGCCATCAGAGAGGCGGGAGGCACTGAAGCTTTCTTT

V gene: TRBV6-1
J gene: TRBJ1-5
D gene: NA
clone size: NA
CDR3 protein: CASSQGTPSNQPQHF
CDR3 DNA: TGTGCCAGCAGCCAGGGGACCCCGAGCAATCAGCCCCAGCATTTT

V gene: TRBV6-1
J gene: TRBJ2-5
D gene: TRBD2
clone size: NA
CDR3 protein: CASSQGTSGGAETQYF
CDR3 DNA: TGTGCCAGCTCCCAGGGGACTAGCGGGGGCGCAGAGACCCAGTACTTC

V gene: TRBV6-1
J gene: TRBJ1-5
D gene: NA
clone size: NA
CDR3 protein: CASSERSFRGRNQPQHF
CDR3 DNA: TGTGCCAGCAGTGAAAGGTCCTTCAGGGGACGCAATCAGCCCCAGCATTTT

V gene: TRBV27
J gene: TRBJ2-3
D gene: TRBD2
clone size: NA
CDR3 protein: CASSILAGGYTDTQYF
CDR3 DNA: TGTGCCAGCAGTATACTAGCGGGGGGATACACAGATACGCAGTATTTT

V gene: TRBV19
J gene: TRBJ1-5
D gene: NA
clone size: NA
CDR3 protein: CASSTGALDNQPQHF
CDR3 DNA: TGTGCCAGTAGTACCGGGGCCTTGGACAATCAGCCCCAGCATTTT